This T cell receptor (beta chain) was identified during a study of siplizumab effects on memory and regulatory T cells. Study-level results: Phenotypic classification as naive or memory proved unattainable for roughly 80-96% of proliferating CD4+ or CD8+ clones. Alloreactive sequences whose origin lay in unstimulated CD4+ memory cells were significantly reduced by siplizumab. Major contributors to the alloresponse seemed to be naive T cells, which also appeared more diverse than memory cells.

Per individual sample, 90,000 to 100,000 TCR templates were assayed. TCRdb keeps only in-frame clones here, not all; method: immunoSEQ multiplex PCR. This table holds around 82,000 clones, just over 90% found once. Of note for this clone: Its matching antigen is unknown.

This TCR came from a human donor in good health. The material sequenced was CD8+ T cells sorted from blood.

Written as DNA, the CDR3 is TGCGCCAGCAGGCACGAGTTTTCAACTAATGAAAAACTGTTTTTT. Protein sequence: CASRHEFSTNEKLFF. V gene TRBV5-1 combines with J gene TRBJ1-4; D is uncertain. The CDR3 is 15 amino acids. CDR1 and CDR2 from the germline V gene are SGHRS and YFSETQ. V gave up 5 bases and J gave up 0 bases, with 11 bases separating them.